These T cell receptor beta chains were read from a single sample in a study of blood T cell repertoires in COVID-19. Here immunoSEQ multiplex PCR was the method, and the copy in TCRdb shows in-frame clones only, minus some. The sample contains 430,000 or so clones, 70% to 90% of which appear only once. The sequenced sample consisted of PBMCs or T cells enriched from blood (not recorded which). These receptors were obtained from a middle-aged woman who had recovered from COVID-19. CDR3s include the opening cysteine and the closing phenylalanine or tryptophan. Fields, in order: J gene, V gene, D gene, clone size, CDR3 protein, CDR3 DNA. The D gene is left open where the match is weak. Only some rows state a clone size, as once, few, many or a class for expanded clones.

j_call: TRBJ1-5; v_call: TRBV23-1; d_call: NA; clone_size: NA; cdr3_aa: CASRELERREIGRNQPQHF; cdr3_nt: TGCGCCAGCAGAGAACTCGAGAGGAGGGAGATCGGGAGGAATCAGCCCCAGCATTTT
j_call: TRBJ1-1; v_call: TRBV7-2; d_call: NA; clone_size: once; cdr3_aa: CASSPKILSTEAFF; cdr3_nt: TGTGCCAGCAGCCCTAAGATCTTATCCACTGAAGCTTTCTTT
j_call: TRBJ1-2; v_call: TRBV7-9; d_call: NA; clone_size: NA; cdr3_aa: CASNLIREGGYTF; cdr3_nt: TGTGCCAGCAACCTAATCAGGGAAGGAGGCTACACCTTC
j_call: TRBJ2-3; v_call: TRBV24-1; d_call: NA; clone_size: NA; cdr3_aa: CATSELDTDTQYF; cdr3_nt: TGTGCCACCAGTGAACTCGACACAGATACGCAGTATTTT
j_call: TRBJ1-2; v_call: TRBV5-5; d_call: NA; clone_size: NA; cdr3_aa: CASSLEDIAYGYTF; cdr3_nt: TGTGCCAGCAGCCTAGAGGACATCGCCTATGGCTACACCTTC
j_call: TRBJ2-2; v_call: TRBV11-3; d_call: NA; clone_size: NA; cdr3_aa: CASRSGQSNTGELFF; cdr3_nt: TGTGCCAGCAGATCAGGACAGTCGAACACCGGGGAGCTGTTTTTT
j_call: TRBJ1-4; v_call: TRBV19; d_call: NA; clone_size: NA; cdr3_aa: CASRRGGGSNEKLFF; cdr3_nt: TGTGCCAGTCGAAGGGGAGGTGGGTCTAATGAAAAACTGTTTTTT
j_call: TRBJ2-2; v_call: TRBV11-2; d_call: TRBD2; clone_size: few; cdr3_aa: CASSLGSSGRNTGELFF; cdr3_nt: TGTGCCAGCAGCTTAGGAAGTAGCGGGAGGAACACCGGGGAGCTGTTTTTT
j_call: TRBJ2-7; v_call: TRBV4-3; d_call: TRBD1; clone_size: NA; cdr3_aa: CASSQVHSGDRGAEQYF; cdr3_nt: TGCGCCAGCAGCCAAGTACATAGTGGGGACAGGGGGGCCGAGCAGTACTTC
j_call: TRBJ1-5; v_call: TRBV4-2; d_call: NA; clone_size: once; cdr3_aa: CASSPGLGSNQPQHF; cdr3_nt: TGTGCCAGCAGTCCAGGGTTAGGGAGCAATCAGCCCCAGCATTTT
j_call: TRBJ1-2; v_call: TRBV10-3; d_call: NA; clone_size: NA; cdr3_aa: CAIKAESVYYTF; cdr3_nt: TGTGCCATCAAGGCGGAGAGCGTCTACTACACCTTC
j_call: TRBJ2-1; v_call: TRBV11-2; d_call: NA; clone_size: once; cdr3_aa: CASSLDRGASSYNEQFF; cdr3_nt: TGTGCCAGCAGCTTAGATCGGGGAGCAAGCTCCTACAATGAGCAGTTCTTC
j_call: TRBJ2-4; v_call: TRBV3-1/TRBV3-2; d_call: NA; clone_size: NA; cdr3_aa: CASSQGRRVAKNIQYF; cdr3_nt: TGTGCCAGCAGCCAGGGGAGAAGAGTAGCCAAAAACATTCAGTACTTC
j_call: TRBJ1-5; v_call: TRBV27; d_call: TRBD1; clone_size: NA; cdr3_aa: CASSLGTGGSQPQHF; cdr3_nt: TGTGCCAGCAGTTTAGGGACAGGGGGAAGTCAGCCCCAGCATTTT
j_call: TRBJ1-3; v_call: TRBV3-1/TRBV3-2; d_call: NA; clone_size: NA; cdr3_aa: CASSQTVSGNTIYF; cdr3_nt: TGTGCCAGCAGCCAAACAGTCTCTGGAAACACCATATATTTT
j_call: TRBJ1-2; v_call: TRBV29-1; d_call: NA; clone_size: NA; cdr3_aa: CSVALRADNYGYTF; cdr3_nt: TGCAGCGTCGCCCTGAGGGCCGATAACTATGGCTACACCTTC
j_call: TRBJ1-1; v_call: TRBV10-1; d_call: TRBD1; clone_size: few; cdr3_aa: CASSESRGQGKDEAFF; cdr3_nt: TGCGCCAGCAGTGAGTCTAGGGGACAGGGTAAGGATGAAGCTTTCTTT
j_call: TRBJ2-2; v_call: TRBV6-1; d_call: TRBD2; clone_size: NA; cdr3_aa: CASSDGTSGRGNTGELFF; cdr3_nt: TGTGCCAGCAGTGATGGGACTAGCGGGAGAGGGAACACCGGGGAGCTGTTTTTT
j_call: TRBJ2-2; v_call: TRBV7-7; d_call: TRBD2; clone_size: NA; cdr3_aa: CASSLEVNSGRAATGELFF; cdr3_nt: TGTGCTAGCAGCTTAGAGGTTAATAGCGGGAGGGCCGCAACCGGGGAGCTGTTTTTT
j_call: TRBJ2-4; v_call: TRBV4-3; d_call: NA; clone_size: NA; cdr3_aa: CASSQDWSGAKNIQYF; cdr3_nt: TGCGCCAGCAGCCAAGATTGGTCAGGGGCTAAAAACATTCAGTACTTC
j_call: TRBJ1-2; v_call: TRBV10-3; d_call: NA; clone_size: NA; cdr3_aa: CAIRTAYGYTF; cdr3_nt: TGTGCCATAAGGACAGCCTATGGCTACACCTTC
j_call: TRBJ2-7; v_call: TRBV27; d_call: NA; clone_size: NA; cdr3_aa: CASSLKRSYEQYF; cdr3_nt: TGTGCCAGCAGCTTAAAGCGATCCTACGAGCAGTACTTC
j_call: TRBJ2-1; v_call: TRBV27; d_call: TRBD2; clone_size: NA; cdr3_aa: CASSLRTSGSYNEQFF; cdr3_nt: TGTGCCAGCAGTTTAAGGACTAGCGGGTCCTACAATGAGCAGTTCTTC
j_call: TRBJ2-2; v_call: TRBV5-6; d_call: NA; clone_size: NA; cdr3_aa: CASSSTATGELFF; cdr3_nt: TGTGCCAGCAGCTCGACTGCTACCGGGGAGCTGTTTTTT
j_call: TRBJ2-1; v_call: TRBV2; d_call: TRBD2; clone_size: NA; cdr3_aa: CASSDTSGRAVSYNEQFF; cdr3_nt: TGTGCCAGCAGTGATACTAGCGGGAGGGCTGTCTCCTACAATGAGCAGTTCTTC
j_call: TRBJ1-1; v_call: TRBV5-1; d_call: TRBD1; clone_size: NA; cdr3_aa: CASSLITGQGYTEAFF; cdr3_nt: TGCGCCAGCAGCTTGATTACAGGACAGGGGTACACTGAAGCTTTCTTT
j_call: TRBJ1-1; v_call: TRBV5-4; d_call: TRBD1; clone_size: NA; cdr3_aa: CASSLGDREGTEAFF; cdr3_nt: TGTGCCAGCAGCTTGGGGGACAGGGAAGGGACTGAAGCTTTCTTT
j_call: TRBJ1-1; v_call: TRBV9; d_call: NA; clone_size: few; cdr3_aa: CASTPIPAGSSTEAFF; cdr3_nt: TGTGCCAGCACTCCAATCCCAGCAGGGTCGAGCACTGAAGCTTTCTTT
j_call: TRBJ2-1; v_call: TRBV19; d_call: TRBD2; clone_size: NA; cdr3_aa: CASSTPIGLAEAYNEQFF; cdr3_nt: TGTGCCAGTAGTACCCCCATCGGACTAGCGGAGGCCTACAATGAGCAGTTCTTC
j_call: TRBJ1-3; v_call: TRBV30; d_call: NA; clone_size: NA; cdr3_aa: CAWSLRSPGNTIYF; cdr3_nt: TGTGCCTGGAGTCTCCGGTCCCCTGGAAACACCATATATTTT
j_call: TRBJ1-3; v_call: TRBV4-3; d_call: NA; clone_size: few; cdr3_aa: CASSLRDMPGNTIYF; cdr3_nt: TGCGCCAGCAGCCTACGCGACATGCCAGGAAACACCATATATTTT
j_call: TRBJ2-7; v_call: TRBV9; d_call: NA; clone_size: NA; cdr3_aa: CASSKSAQGTLYEQYF; cdr3_nt: TGTGCCAGTAGTAAATCGGCGCAGGGGACCCTCTACGAGCAGTACTTC
j_call: TRBJ1-2; v_call: TRBV3-1/TRBV3-2; d_call: TRBD1; clone_size: NA; cdr3_aa: CASSVQGSAGGSNYGYTF; cdr3_nt: TGTGCCAGCAGCGTCCAAGGGTCGGCAGGGGGTTCTAACTATGGCTACACCTTC
j_call: TRBJ2-1; v_call: TRBV3-1/TRBV3-2; d_call: NA; clone_size: NA; cdr3_aa: CASSQAAPSEVQFF; cdr3_nt: TGTGCCAGCAGCCAAGCGGCGCCCTCAGAGGTCCAGTTCTTC
j_call: TRBJ2-3; v_call: TRBV5-4; d_call: TRBD2; clone_size: NA; cdr3_aa: CASSLRGLAGGRDTQYF; cdr3_nt: TGTGCCAGCAGCTTGCGGGGACTAGCGGGAGGGCGGGATACGCAGTATTTT
j_call: TRBJ2-4; v_call: TRBV6-5; d_call: NA; clone_size: NA; cdr3_aa: CASSPLLDIQYF; cdr3_nt: TGTGCCAGCAGTCCACTCTTGGACATTCAGTACTTC
j_call: TRBJ1-1; v_call: TRBV12-3/TRBV12-4; d_call: NA; clone_size: NA; cdr3_aa: CASSFVGTLEAFF; cdr3_nt: TGTGCCAGCAGTTTTGTCGGGACACTTGAAGCTTTCTTT